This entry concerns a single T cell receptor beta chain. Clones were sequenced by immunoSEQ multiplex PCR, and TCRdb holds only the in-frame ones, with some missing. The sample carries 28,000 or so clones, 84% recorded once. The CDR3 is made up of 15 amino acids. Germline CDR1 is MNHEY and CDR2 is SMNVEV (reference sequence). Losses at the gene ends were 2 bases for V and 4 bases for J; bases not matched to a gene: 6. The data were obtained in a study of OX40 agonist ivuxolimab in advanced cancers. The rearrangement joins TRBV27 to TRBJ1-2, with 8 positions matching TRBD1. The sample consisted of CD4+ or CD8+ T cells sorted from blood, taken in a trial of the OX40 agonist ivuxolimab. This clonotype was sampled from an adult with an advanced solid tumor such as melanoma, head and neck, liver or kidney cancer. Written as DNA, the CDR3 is TGTGCCAGCAGTTTAGGTGGGGACAGGATCTATGGCTACACCTTC. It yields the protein CASSLGGDRIYGYTF.